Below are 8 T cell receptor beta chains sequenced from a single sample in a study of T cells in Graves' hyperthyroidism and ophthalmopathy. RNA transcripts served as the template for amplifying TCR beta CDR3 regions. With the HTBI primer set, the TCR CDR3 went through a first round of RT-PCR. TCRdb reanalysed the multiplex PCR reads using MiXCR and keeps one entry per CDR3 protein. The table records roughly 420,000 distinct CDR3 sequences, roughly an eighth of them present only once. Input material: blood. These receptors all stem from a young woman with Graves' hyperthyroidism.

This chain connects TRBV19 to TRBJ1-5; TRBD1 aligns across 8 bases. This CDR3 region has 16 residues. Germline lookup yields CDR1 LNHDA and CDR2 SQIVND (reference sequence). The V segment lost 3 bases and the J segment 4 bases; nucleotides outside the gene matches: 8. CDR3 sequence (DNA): TGTGCCAGTAGTATGTTCATGGGACAGGAAAATCAGCCCCAGCATTTT. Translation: CASSMFMGQENQPQHF. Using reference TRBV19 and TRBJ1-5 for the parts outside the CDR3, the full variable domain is DGGITQSPKYLFRKEGQNVTLSCEQNLNHDAMYWYRQDPGQGLRLIYYSQIVNDFQKGDIAEGYSVSREKKESFPLTVTSAQKNPTAFYLCASSMFMGQENQPQHFGDGTRLSIL.

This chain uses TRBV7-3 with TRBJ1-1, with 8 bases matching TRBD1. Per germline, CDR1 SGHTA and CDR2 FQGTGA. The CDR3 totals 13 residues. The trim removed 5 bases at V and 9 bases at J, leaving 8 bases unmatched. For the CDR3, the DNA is TGTGCCAGCAGCATTATGGACAGGGATAAAGCTTTCTTT. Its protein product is CASSIMDRDKAFF.

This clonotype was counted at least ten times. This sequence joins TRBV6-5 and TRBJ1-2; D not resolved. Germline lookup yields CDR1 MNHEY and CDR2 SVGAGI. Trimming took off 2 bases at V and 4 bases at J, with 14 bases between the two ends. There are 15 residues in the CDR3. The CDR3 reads CASSYRAGKSYGYTF. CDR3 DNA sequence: TGTGCCAGCAGTTACAGGGCCGGGAAAAGCTATGGCTACACCTTC.

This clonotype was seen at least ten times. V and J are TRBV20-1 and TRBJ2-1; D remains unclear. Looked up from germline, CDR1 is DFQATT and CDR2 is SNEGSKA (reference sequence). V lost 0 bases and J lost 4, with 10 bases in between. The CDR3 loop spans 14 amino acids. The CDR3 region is CSARDRVLYNEQFF. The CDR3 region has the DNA TGCAGTGCTAGAGATCGCGTACTTTACAATGAGCAGTTCTTC.

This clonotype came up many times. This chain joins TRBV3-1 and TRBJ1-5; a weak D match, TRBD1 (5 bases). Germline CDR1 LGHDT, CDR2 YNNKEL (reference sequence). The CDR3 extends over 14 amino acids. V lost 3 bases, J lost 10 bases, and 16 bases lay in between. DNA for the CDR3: TGTGCCAGCAGCCACGACAGCGAGATCAGCCCCCAGCATTTT. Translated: CASSHDSEISPQHF.

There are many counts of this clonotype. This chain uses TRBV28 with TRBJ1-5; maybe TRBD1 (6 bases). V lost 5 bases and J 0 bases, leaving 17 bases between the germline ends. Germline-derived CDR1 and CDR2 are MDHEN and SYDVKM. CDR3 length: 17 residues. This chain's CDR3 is CASSPIDRSYSNQPQHF. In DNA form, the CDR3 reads TGTGCCAGCAGTCCTATCGACAGGTCTTATAGCAATCAGCCCCAGCATTTT.

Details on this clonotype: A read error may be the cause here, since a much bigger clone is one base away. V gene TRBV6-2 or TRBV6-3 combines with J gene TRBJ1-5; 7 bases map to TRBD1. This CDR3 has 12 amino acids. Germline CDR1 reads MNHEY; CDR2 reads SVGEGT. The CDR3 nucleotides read TGTGCCAGCAGAAGACAGGGTTTGCCCCGGCATTTT. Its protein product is CASRRQGLPRHF.

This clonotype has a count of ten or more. CDR3 loop: CASSLGAGLAGEETQYF. CDR3 bases: TGTGCCAGCAGTTTAGGAGCGGGACTAGCGGGAGAAGAGACCCAGTACTTC. The chain has TRBV28 and TRBJ2-5; 14 nucleotides line up with TRBD2. J lost 3 bases, V lost 2 bases, and 5 bases had no gene match. This CDR3 spans 17 amino acids. CDR1 and CDR2 from the germline V gene are MDHEN and SYDVKM.